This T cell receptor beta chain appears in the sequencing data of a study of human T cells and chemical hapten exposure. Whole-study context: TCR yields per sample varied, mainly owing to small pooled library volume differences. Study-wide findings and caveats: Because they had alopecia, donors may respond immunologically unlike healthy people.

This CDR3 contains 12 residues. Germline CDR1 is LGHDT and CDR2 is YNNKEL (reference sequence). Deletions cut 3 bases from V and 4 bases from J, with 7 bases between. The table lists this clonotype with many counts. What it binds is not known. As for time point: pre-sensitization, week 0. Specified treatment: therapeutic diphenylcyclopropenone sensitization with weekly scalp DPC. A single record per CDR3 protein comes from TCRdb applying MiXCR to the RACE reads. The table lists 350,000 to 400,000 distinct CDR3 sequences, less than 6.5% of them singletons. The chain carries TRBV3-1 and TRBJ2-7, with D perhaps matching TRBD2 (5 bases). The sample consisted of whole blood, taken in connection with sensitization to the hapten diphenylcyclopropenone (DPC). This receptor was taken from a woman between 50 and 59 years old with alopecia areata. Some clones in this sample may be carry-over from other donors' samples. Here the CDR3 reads CASSHSAYEQYF. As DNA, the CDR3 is TGTGCCAGCAGCCATAGCGCTTACGAGCAGTACTTC.